This T cell receptor (beta chain) was identified during a study of PD-1 blockade in classical Hodgkin lymphoma. Every patient was affected by relapse after autologous stem cell transplantation, while exposure to brentuximab vedotin was not uniform. Through magnetic negative selection, CD8+ T cells were separated from PBMCs that had been thawed. TCRdb keeps only in-frame clones here, not all; method: immunoSEQ multiplex PCR. There are 8,000 or so clones in the sample; about 86% occur only once, and about 20% lies in the top ten. In regard to this clone: The target antigen is unknown.

General study results and limits: Patients starting nivolumab less than 1 year after ASCT had lower diversity and were excluded from later analyses. Reports indicated that newly diagnosed patients had lower baseline TCR diversity than healthy donors did.

This sample comprised CD8+ T cells from blood, obtained at baseline. This receptor was identified in a human donor with classical Hodgkin lymphoma.

The CDR3 loop is CASGTDTQYF. The CDR3 coding sequence is TGTGCCAGCGGCACAGATACGCAGTATTTT. The rearrangement links TRBV7-6 to TRBJ2-3; D remains ambiguous. The V end lost 8 bases, the J end lost 1 base, and 1 base lay between the germline ends. This CDR3 is 10 amino acids long. The germline V gene has CDR1 SGHVS and CDR2 FNYEAQ.